The T cell receptor (beta chain) described here comes from a study of technical replicates of blood from a handful of donors. Trimming stripped 6 bases from V and 7 bases from J, with 15 bases between. The germline V gene encodes CDR1 MNHNS and CDR2 SASEGT. The CDR3 is made up of 13 amino acids. Sequencing used immunoSEQ multiplex PCR; TCRdb keeps in-frame clones, though not all of them. Of roughly 73,000 clones detected, 90% to 95% appear once; the ten largest clones hold roughly 0.25%. Input material: T cells isolated from PBMCs. The J gene is TRBJ1-1, the V gene TRBV6-1, with unresolved D. This clonotype originated in a human donor in good health. CDR3 sequence (DNA): TGTGCCAGCAGCACGAATCGGGTTATTGAAGCTTTCTTT. It translates to CASSTNRVIEAFF.